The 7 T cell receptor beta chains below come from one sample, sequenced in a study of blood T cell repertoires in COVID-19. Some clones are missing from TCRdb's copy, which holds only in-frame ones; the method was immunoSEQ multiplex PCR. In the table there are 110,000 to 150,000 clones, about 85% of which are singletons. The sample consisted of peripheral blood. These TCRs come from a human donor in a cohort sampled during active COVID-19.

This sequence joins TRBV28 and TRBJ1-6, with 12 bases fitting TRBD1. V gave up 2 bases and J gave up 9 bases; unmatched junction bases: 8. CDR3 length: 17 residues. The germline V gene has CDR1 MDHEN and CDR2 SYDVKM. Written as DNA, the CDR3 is TGTGCCAGCAGTTTAGTGGGGACAGGGGGCGCGAGTTCACCCCTCCACTTT. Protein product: CASSLVGTGGASSPLHF.

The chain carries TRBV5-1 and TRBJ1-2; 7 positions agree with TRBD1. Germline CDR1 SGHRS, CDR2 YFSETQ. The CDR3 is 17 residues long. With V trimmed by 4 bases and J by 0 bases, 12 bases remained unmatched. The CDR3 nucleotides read TGCGCCAGCAGCCCCGGAGGTCGGGACAGTGCTAACTATGGCTACACCTTC. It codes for CASSPGGRDSANYGYTF.

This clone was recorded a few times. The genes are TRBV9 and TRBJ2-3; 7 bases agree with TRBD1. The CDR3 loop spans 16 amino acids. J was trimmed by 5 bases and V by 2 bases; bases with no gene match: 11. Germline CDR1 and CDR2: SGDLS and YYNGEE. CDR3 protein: CASSVGTANRGDTQYF. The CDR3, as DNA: TGTGCCAGCAGCGTTGGGACAGCCAACCGAGGAGATACGCAGTATTTT.

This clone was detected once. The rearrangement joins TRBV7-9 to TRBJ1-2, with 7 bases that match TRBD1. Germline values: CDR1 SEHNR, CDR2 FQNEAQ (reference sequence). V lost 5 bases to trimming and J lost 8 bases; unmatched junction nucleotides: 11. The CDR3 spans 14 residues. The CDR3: CASSLRQGSWGYTF. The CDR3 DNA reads TGTGCCAGCAGCCTGAGACAGGGCAGCTGGGGCTACACCTTC.

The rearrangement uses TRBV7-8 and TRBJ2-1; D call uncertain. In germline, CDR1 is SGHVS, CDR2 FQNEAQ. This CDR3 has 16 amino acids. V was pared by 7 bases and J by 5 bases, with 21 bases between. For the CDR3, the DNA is TGTGCCAGCATAAACACCGGTCCAGTAGCCCACAATGAGCAGTTCTTC. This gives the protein CASINTGPVAHNEQFF.

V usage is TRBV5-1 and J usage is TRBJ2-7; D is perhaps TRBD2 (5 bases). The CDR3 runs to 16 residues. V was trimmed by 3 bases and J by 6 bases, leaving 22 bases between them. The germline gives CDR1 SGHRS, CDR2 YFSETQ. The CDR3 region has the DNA TGCGCCAGCAGCTCGCCCTATTCCGGGATACCCGGCGAGCAGTACTTC. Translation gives CASSSPYSGIPGEQYF.

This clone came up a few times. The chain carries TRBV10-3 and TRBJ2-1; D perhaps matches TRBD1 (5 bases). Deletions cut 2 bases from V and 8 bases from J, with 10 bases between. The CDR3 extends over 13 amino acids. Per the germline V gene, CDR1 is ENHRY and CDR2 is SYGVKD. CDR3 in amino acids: CAISEARGDEQFF. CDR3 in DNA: TGTGCCATCAGTGAGGCTAGGGGCGATGAGCAGTTCTTC.